A selection of T cell receptor beta chains follows, all from one sample in a study of blood T cell repertoires in COVID-19. Only in-frame clones appear in the TCRdb table, and some are missing; sequencing was by immunoSEQ multiplex PCR. Among 250,000 to 300,000 clones listed, about nine tenths were seen once. Source material: peripheral blood. Receptors originate from a woman aged 45-60 years who had recovered from COVID-19. Both conserved end residues are part of each CDR3. Fields, in order: CDR3 DNA, CDR3 protein, J gene, CDR3 length, D gene, clone size, V gene. A D gene is named only where the DNA matches it firmly. Expanded clones are given a class, and other clones once, few, many or no size at all.

cdr3_nt: TGTGCCAGTAGTATGAGGGAAGTAAACTATGGCTACACCTTC
cdr3_aa: CASSMREVNYGYTF
j_call: TRBJ1-2
cdr3_length: 14
d_call: .
clone_size: .
v_call: TRBV19

cdr3_nt: TGTGCCAGCAGCTTGTCGGACAGGGCCTACGAGCAGTACTTC
cdr3_aa: CASSLSDRAYEQYF
j_call: TRBJ2-7
cdr3_length: 14
d_call: TRBD1
clone_size: .
v_call: TRBV5-6

cdr3_nt: TGTGCCAGCAGCTTAGAGCAATATGGCTACACCTTC
cdr3_aa: CASSLEQYGYTF
j_call: TRBJ1-2
cdr3_length: 12
d_call: .
clone_size: .
v_call: TRBV7-8

cdr3_nt: TGTGCCAGTTCTATCGAAAACATTCAGTACTTC
cdr3_aa: CASSIENIQYF
j_call: TRBJ2-4
cdr3_length: 11
d_call: .
clone_size: few
v_call: TRBV5-6

cdr3_nt: TGTGCCAGCAGCTTAGCGGGAGGATTTGATACGCAGTATTTT
cdr3_aa: CASSLAGGFDTQYF
j_call: TRBJ2-3
cdr3_length: 14
d_call: .
clone_size: .
v_call: TRBV7-9

cdr3_nt: TGCGCCAGCAGCTTGGTCGGGGGAGAGGGTTCACCCCTCCACTTT
cdr3_aa: CASSLVGGEGSPLHF
j_call: TRBJ1-6
cdr3_length: 15
d_call: .
clone_size: once
v_call: TRBV5-1

cdr3_nt: TGTGCCAGCAGCTTGGGGGGACAGACCATCTATTTC
cdr3_aa: CASSLGGQTIYF
j_call: TRBJ2-7
cdr3_length: 12
d_call: TRBD1
clone_size: .
v_call: TRBV5-4

cdr3_nt: TGTGCCAGCCTCGGGTCCGAGGGAGGCTACACCTTC
cdr3_aa: CASLGSEGGYTF
j_call: TRBJ1-2
cdr3_length: 12
d_call: .
clone_size: .
v_call: TRBV6-5

cdr3_nt: TGTGCCAGCAGCGAACCAGGGGGTCCCTACGAGCAGTACTTC
cdr3_aa: CASSEPGGPYEQYF
j_call: TRBJ2-7
cdr3_length: 14
d_call: TRBD1
clone_size: once
v_call: TRBV28

cdr3_nt: TGCGCCAGCAGCCCAACTCCGACTAGTCGGGATGAGCAGTTCTTC
cdr3_aa: CASSPTPTSRDEQFF
j_call: TRBJ2-1
cdr3_length: 15
d_call: .
clone_size: .
v_call: TRBV5-1

cdr3_nt: TGCGCCAGCAGCTTGGATGCAGGACATGTCACCGGGGAGCTGTTTTTT
cdr3_aa: CASSLDAGHVTGELFF
j_call: TRBJ2-2
cdr3_length: 16
d_call: .
clone_size: .
v_call: TRBV5-1

cdr3_nt: TGCGCCAGCAGCCTGACAGGGGGCAGGGAACCCCTCCACTTT
cdr3_aa: CASSLTGGREPLHF
j_call: TRBJ1-6
cdr3_length: 14
d_call: TRBD1
clone_size: .
v_call: TRBV5-1

cdr3_nt: TGCGCCAGCAGCCCTTGGGGGCAGGTCACAGATACGCAGTATTTT
cdr3_aa: CASSPWGQVTDTQYF
j_call: TRBJ2-3
cdr3_length: 15
d_call: .
clone_size: .
v_call: TRBV5-1

cdr3_nt: TGTGCCAGCAGCGACAGAGACGAGCAGTACTTC
cdr3_aa: CASSDRDEQYF
j_call: TRBJ2-7
cdr3_length: 11
d_call: .
clone_size: few
v_call: TRBV7-9

cdr3_nt: TGCGCCAGCAGCCAAGATGAGGACAGGGGGCTGAATGAGCAGTTCTTC
cdr3_aa: CASSQDEDRGLNEQFF
j_call: TRBJ2-1
cdr3_length: 16
d_call: TRBD1
clone_size: .
v_call: TRBV4-1

cdr3_nt: TGTGCCAGTAGTGCGACCAGGGGGCTCTATGGCTACACCTTC
cdr3_aa: CASSATRGLYGYTF
j_call: TRBJ1-2
cdr3_length: 14
d_call: TRBD1
clone_size: .
v_call: TRBV19

cdr3_nt: TGTGCCAGCAGCGTAGGGGGCGGCGGCGCTGAAGCTTTCTTT
cdr3_aa: CASSVGGGGAEAFF
j_call: TRBJ1-1
cdr3_length: 14
d_call: .
clone_size: .
v_call: TRBV9

cdr3_nt: TGTGCCAGCAGCTTAGTTCTAGCGGGAGGCCTTGAGGTTGAAGGCATTCAGTACTTC
cdr3_aa: CASSLVLAGGLEVEGIQYF
j_call: TRBJ2-4
cdr3_length: 19
d_call: TRBD2
clone_size: .
v_call: TRBV7-9

cdr3_nt: TGTGCCAGCAGCCCGCCCGGGACAGGGGGGCTAGGATACACCTTC
cdr3_aa: CASSPPGTGGLGYTF
j_call: TRBJ1-2
cdr3_length: 15
d_call: TRBD1
clone_size: .
v_call: TRBV5-4

cdr3_nt: TGCGCCAGCAGCCAAGATGGGGCAGGGAGGGGAACTGAAGCTTTCTTT
cdr3_aa: CASSQDGAGRGTEAFF
j_call: TRBJ1-1
cdr3_length: 16
d_call: .
clone_size: .
v_call: TRBV4-3

cdr3_nt: TGCGCCAGCAGCCAAGGGGGACAGGGAGAGCACATTCAGTACTTC
cdr3_aa: CASSQGGQGEHIQYF
j_call: TRBJ2-4
cdr3_length: 15
d_call: TRBD1
clone_size: .
v_call: TRBV4-3

cdr3_nt: TGTGCCAGCAGTGCGACGGGACAGGGTTATCAGCCCCAGCATTTT
cdr3_aa: CASSATGQGYQPQHF
j_call: TRBJ1-5
cdr3_length: 15
d_call: TRBD1
clone_size: .
v_call: TRBV28

cdr3_nt: TGTGCCAGTAGTATAAGAGGGGATACGCAGTATTTT
cdr3_aa: CASSIRGDTQYF
j_call: TRBJ2-3
cdr3_length: 12
d_call: .
clone_size: .
v_call: TRBV19

cdr3_nt: TGTGCCAGCAGCTATTACTCGGAACTAGCATGCACAGATACGCAGTATTTT
cdr3_aa: CASSYYSELACTDTQYF
j_call: TRBJ2-3
cdr3_length: 17
d_call: .
clone_size: .
v_call: TRBV3-1/TRBV3-2

cdr3_nt: TGTGCCAGCTCCCCAGGACAGCTCAACTATGGCTACACCTTC
cdr3_aa: CASSPGQLNYGYTF
j_call: TRBJ1-2
cdr3_length: 14
d_call: .
clone_size: .
v_call: TRBV18

cdr3_nt: TGCGCCAGCAGCCAAGGCGGACAGGAGATCTATGGCTACACCTTC
cdr3_aa: CASSQGGQEIYGYTF
j_call: TRBJ1-2
cdr3_length: 15
d_call: TRBD1
clone_size: few
v_call: TRBV4-1

cdr3_nt: TGTGCCAGCAGTCTCGTAGATACGCAGTATTTT
cdr3_aa: CASSLVDTQYF
j_call: TRBJ2-3
cdr3_length: 11
d_call: .
clone_size: .
v_call: TRBV7-2

cdr3_nt: TGTGCCAGCAGCTTAGTGACTTCCGGGGAGCTGTTTTTT
cdr3_aa: CASSLVTSGELFF
j_call: TRBJ2-2
cdr3_length: 13
d_call: .
clone_size: .
v_call: TRBV11-2

cdr3_nt: TGCAGCGTCGAGGGACAATTCGGGGATACGCAGTATTTT
cdr3_aa: CSVEGQFGDTQYF
j_call: TRBJ2-3
cdr3_length: 13
d_call: .
clone_size: .
v_call: TRBV29-1

cdr3_nt: TGCGCCAGCAGCCAAGATCGCGGACAGGGTGGATCACCCCTCCACTTT
cdr3_aa: CASSQDRGQGGSPLHF
j_call: TRBJ1-6
cdr3_length: 16
d_call: TRBD1
clone_size: once
v_call: TRBV4-3

cdr3_nt: TGTGCCAGCAGTTCTACGACAGGGGTTACTGAAGCTTTCTTT
cdr3_aa: CASSSTTGVTEAFF
j_call: TRBJ1-1
cdr3_length: 14
d_call: TRBD1
clone_size: .
v_call: TRBV28

cdr3_nt: TGTGCCAGTCAGGAACGGCAGGGAGGAGGTAGCAATCAGCCCCAGCATTTT
cdr3_aa: CASQERQGGGSNQPQHF
j_call: TRBJ1-5
cdr3_length: 17
d_call: .
clone_size: .
v_call: TRBV7-4